This entry features one T cell receptor (beta chain) sequence. The CDR3 consists of 16 residues. The protocol was immunoSEQ multiplex PCR, while the TCRdb copy is restricted to in-frame clones and leaves out a portion. The sample contains around 260,000 clones, around 90% of which appear only once. The record originates from a study of blood T cell repertoires in COVID-19. Turning to the study itself: Samples of COVID-19 (acute and convalescent) were obtained from the United States, Italy and Spain. Sample material is recorded as cDNA or gDNA derived from T cells, B-cell-depleted T cells, or PBMCs.

What was sequenced was peripheral blood. The TCR sequence derives from a person between 18 and 35 years old with COVID-19, enrolled during active disease. The chain uses TRBV21-1 and TRBJ1-1. TRBV21-1 is a pseudogene locus. CDR3 in amino acids: CASSKYGESCDTEAFF. CDR3 DNA: TGTGCCAGCAGCAAATACGGGGAAAGTTGTGACACTGAAGCTTTCTTT.